These T cell receptor beta chains were read from a single sample in a study of blood T cell repertoires in COVID-19. Sequencing was performed with immunoSEQ multiplex PCR; in TCRdb, only in-frame clones are kept and a portion is missing. The sample lists about 400,000 clones; roughly 90% were seen once. The sample comprised PBMCs or T cells enriched from blood (not recorded which). Receptors were obtained from a woman aged 40 to 50 with acute COVID-19. Both conserved end residues are part of each CDR3. Fields, in order: D gene, J gene, clone size, V gene, CDR3 DNA, CDR3 protein. D genes are given only for firm matches. Clone size is not always given. Where it is, it says once, few, many or a class for expanded clones.

D gene: -
J gene: TRBJ2-7
clone size: -
V gene: TRBV27
CDR3 DNA: TGTGCCAGCAGTTCGAGAGTGCCCTACGAGCAGTACTTC
CDR3 protein: CASSSRVPYEQYF

D gene: TRBD1
J gene: TRBJ1-1
clone size: -
V gene: TRBV5-6
CDR3 DNA: TGTGCCAGCAGCCGCCGGGACAGGAACACTGAAGCTTTCTTT
CDR3 protein: CASSRRDRNTEAFF

D gene: TRBD2
J gene: TRBJ2-1
clone size: -
V gene: TRBV4-1
CDR3 DNA: TGCGCCAGCAGCCAAGGCCCAGCGGGGGGAGGAAATGAGCAGTTCTTC
CDR3 protein: CASSQGPAGGGNEQFF

D gene: TRBD2
J gene: TRBJ2-3
clone size: -
V gene: TRBV5-4
CDR3 DNA: TGTGCCAGCAGCCCGGGGAGCGGGAGCCCCCTCACAGATACGCAGTATTTT
CDR3 protein: CASSPGSGSPLTDTQYF

D gene: TRBD1
J gene: TRBJ1-1
clone size: -
V gene: TRBV5-4
CDR3 DNA: TGTGCCAGCAGCCTCGGACAGGGAGGGGTGAACACTGAAGCTTTCTTT
CDR3 protein: CASSLGQGGVNTEAFF

D gene: -
J gene: TRBJ1-1
clone size: once
V gene: TRBV21-1
CDR3 DNA: TGTGCCAGCAGCCTGGAGCCAAAGGGAGGAAACACTGAAGCTTTCTTT
CDR3 protein: CASSLEPKGGNTEAFF

D gene: -
J gene: TRBJ2-6
clone size: -
V gene: TRBV3-1/TRBV3-2
CDR3 DNA: TGTGCCAGCAGCCAAGATTGGGGGGAGGCTGGGGCCAACGTCCTGACTTTC
CDR3 protein: CASSQDWGEAGANVLTF

D gene: TRBD2
J gene: TRBJ2-3
clone size: -
V gene: TRBV5-1
CDR3 DNA: TGCGCCAGCAGCTTCCTACTAGCGGGGGGCACAGATACGCAGTATTTT
CDR3 protein: CASSFLLAGGTDTQYF

D gene: TRBD2
J gene: TRBJ2-7
clone size: -
V gene: TRBV27
CDR3 DNA: TGTGCCAGCAGCTTCGCGGGGGTCCGCCACGAGCAGTACTTC
CDR3 protein: CASSFAGVRHEQYF

D gene: TRBD2
J gene: TRBJ2-1
clone size: -
V gene: TRBV30
CDR3 DNA: TGTGCCTGGAGTATCGGCGGGGGATATTACAATGAGCAGTTCTTC
CDR3 protein: CAWSIGGGYYNEQFF

D gene: TRBD1
J gene: TRBJ1-1
clone size: -
V gene: TRBV5-1
CDR3 DNA: TGCGCCAGCAGCCTCATTCCGGGACAGGTGAACACTGAAGCTTTCTTT
CDR3 protein: CASSLIPGQVNTEAFF

D gene: -
J gene: TRBJ1-2
clone size: -
V gene: TRBV2
CDR3 DNA: TGTGCCAGCAGTGAAGCGGGAACAGGGAGAGGTGGCTATGGCTACACCTTC
CDR3 protein: CASSEAGTGRGGYGYTF

D gene: TRBD1
J gene: TRBJ2-3
clone size: -
V gene: TRBV5-1
CDR3 DNA: TGCGCCAGCAGCCCACAGGGGGCGGGAGATACGCAGTATTTT
CDR3 protein: CASSPQGAGDTQYF

D gene: -
J gene: TRBJ1-4
clone size: -
V gene: TRBV18
CDR3 DNA: TGTGCCAGCTCACCATCGGACCGAGCGGGTGAAAAACTGTTTTTT
CDR3 protein: CASSPSDRAGEKLFF

D gene: -
J gene: TRBJ1-1
clone size: -
V gene: TRBV19
CDR3 DNA: TGTGCCAGTAGCCGACGGGAACTCACTGAAGCTTTCTTT
CDR3 protein: CASSRRELTEAFF

D gene: -
J gene: TRBJ1-5
clone size: -
V gene: TRBV5-1
CDR3 DNA: TGCGCCAGCAGCTTGGAGGGGAAGGGTCAGCCCCAGCATTTT
CDR3 protein: CASSLEGKGQPQHF

D gene: -
J gene: TRBJ1-4
clone size: -
V gene: TRBV9
CDR3 DNA: TGTGCCAGCAGCGTATGGGGGGGAAGTAATGAAAAACTGTTTTTT
CDR3 protein: CASSVWGGSNEKLFF